At least ten counts were recorded for the clone carrying this TCR beta chain. Its antigen is undetermined. The data originate from a study of CD8 T cells in ankylosing spondylitis. General study results and limits: Disease-linked clones were reportedly significantly enriched in matched ankylosing spondylitis synovial fluid. Disease-associated clonotypes exhibited CD8+ identity and were relatively infrequent in peripheral blood.

The V end lost 4 bases, the J end lost 3 bases, and 15 bases lay between the germline ends. CDR3 size: 16 residues. The germline gives CDR1 MNHEY, CDR2 SVGEGT. MiXCR, applied by TCRdb to the 5' RACE reads, yields one record per CDR3 protein. This table has around 330,000 distinct CDR3 sequences, around a tenth appearing once. Sequences were obtained from blood, either unsorted or a sorted T cell fraction (not recorded which). The gene calls are TRBV6-2 or TRBV6-3 and TRBJ2-2, with D perhaps matching TRBD2 (5 bases). This sequence originates from a female donor with ankylosing spondylitis or in good health (not recorded which). CDR3 coding DNA: TGTGCCAGCAGTTGGGCTAGCAGTGGCTACACCGGGGAGCTGTTTTTT. Translating it yields CASSWASSGYTGELFF.